This TCR gamma chain derives from a study of Vδ1+ human thymocytes. Sequences come from RNA converted to cDNA by reverse transcription. Pooled V-gene forward primers with one constant-region reverse primer generated the CDR3 amplicons by multiplex PCR. TCRdb reran clone calling via CATT on the multiplex PCR reads. The data contain about 36,000 gamma-chain clones, roughly a fifth of them singletons. Notes on the study in general: Approximately 19% of thymic delta-chain sequences were Vdelta2, with few Vdelta3, unlike blood Vdelta1+ controls. Thymic TRG and TRD repertoires appeared highly polyclonal, with Gaussian CDR3 length distributions.

This clone showed up just a few times. What it binds is unknown. CDR1 and CDR2 from the germline V gene are EGSTGY and YDSYTSSV. With 0 bases clipped from V and 13 bases from J, the junction kept 3 bases outside the gene matches. This CDR3 is built from 10 residues. The sample was Vdelta1+ gamma-delta thymocytes from the thymus. As for subset: FACS-sorted CD3+ TCRalphabeta- TCRVdelta1+ TCRVdelta2- thymocytes. This clonotype was sampled from a girl in the first two years of life who had congenital heart surgery. The chain combines TRGV4 with TRGJ1 or TRGJ2. This CDR3 is CATWDGNKLF. As DNA, the CDR3 is TGTGCCACCTGGGATGGGAATAAACTCTTT.